This T cell receptor beta chain was recorded in a study of CD8+CD57+ T cells in acquired aplastic anemia. The CDR3 is made up of 13 amino acids. The V and J ends lost 3 bases and 4 bases respectively, with 9 bases between them. Germline V gene data show CDR1 as LNHDA and CDR2 as SQIVND (reference sequence). As concerns this clonotype: Antigen unknown.

General study findings and limits: Patients and controls shared twenty-nine CD8+ CDR3 sequences, which appeared highly expressed in patients and within their immunodominant clones.

Both TCR beta VDJ combination and CDR3 sequence profiling were carried out. Genomic DNA was the template for this profiling. TCRdb itself ran the reads through MiXCR, one entry per CDR3 protein. The table shows around 150,000 distinct CDR3 sequences, with 35% to 55% occurring only once. The sequencing input was sorted CD4+, CD8+, or CD8+CD57+ T cells (not recorded which) from PBMCs. This chain connects TRBV19 to TRBJ2-5; no clear D gene. The receptor was isolated from a human donor in good health. The CDR3 is CASSIGIIETQYF. The CDR3, as DNA: TGTGCCAGTAGTATCGGTATCATAGAGACCCAGTACTTC.